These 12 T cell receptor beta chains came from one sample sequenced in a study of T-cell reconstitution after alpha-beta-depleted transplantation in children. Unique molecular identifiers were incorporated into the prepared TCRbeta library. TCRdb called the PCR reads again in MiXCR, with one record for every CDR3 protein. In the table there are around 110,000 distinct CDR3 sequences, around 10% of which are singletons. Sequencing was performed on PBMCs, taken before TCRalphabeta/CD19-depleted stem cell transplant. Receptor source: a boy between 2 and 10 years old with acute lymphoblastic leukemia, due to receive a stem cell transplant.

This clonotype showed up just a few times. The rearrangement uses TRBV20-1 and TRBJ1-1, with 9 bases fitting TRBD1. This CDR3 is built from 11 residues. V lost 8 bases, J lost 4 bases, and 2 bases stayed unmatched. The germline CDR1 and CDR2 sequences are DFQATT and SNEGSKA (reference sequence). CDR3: CSLQGATEAFF. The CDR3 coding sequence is TGCAGTCTACAGGGGGCCACTGAAGCTTTCTTT.

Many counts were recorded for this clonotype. CDR3 residues: CASSQLVGRNNEQFF. CDR3 bases: TGTGCCAGCAGCCAACTAGTCGGGAGGAACAATGAGCAGTTCTTC. The chain recombines TRBV2 with TRBJ2-1, with 7 bases aligning to TRBD2. J lost 5 bases, V lost 6 bases, and 10 bases had no gene match. Germline loops: CDR1 SNHLY, CDR2 FYNNEI. The CDR3 has 15 residues.

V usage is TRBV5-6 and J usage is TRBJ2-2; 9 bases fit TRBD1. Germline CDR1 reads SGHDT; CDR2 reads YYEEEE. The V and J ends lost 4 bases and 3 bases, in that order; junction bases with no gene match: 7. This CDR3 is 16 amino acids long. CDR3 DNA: TGTGCCAGCAGCCCCGGTCGGACAGGGGACACCGGGGAGCTGTTTTTT. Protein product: CASSPGRTGDTGELFF.

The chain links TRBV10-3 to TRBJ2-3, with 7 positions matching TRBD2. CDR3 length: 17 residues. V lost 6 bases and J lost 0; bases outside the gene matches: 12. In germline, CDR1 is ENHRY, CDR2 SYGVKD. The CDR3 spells CAIRERGSGLSTDTQYF. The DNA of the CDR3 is TGTGCCATCAGGGAGCGGGGTAGCGGGTTAAGCACAGATACGCAGTATTTT.

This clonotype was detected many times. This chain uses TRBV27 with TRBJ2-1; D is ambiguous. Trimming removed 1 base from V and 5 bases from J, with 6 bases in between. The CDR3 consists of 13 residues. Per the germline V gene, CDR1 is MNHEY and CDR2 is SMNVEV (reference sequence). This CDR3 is CASSLFRNNEQFF. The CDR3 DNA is TGTGCCAGCAGTTTATTTAGAAACAATGAGCAGTTCTTC.

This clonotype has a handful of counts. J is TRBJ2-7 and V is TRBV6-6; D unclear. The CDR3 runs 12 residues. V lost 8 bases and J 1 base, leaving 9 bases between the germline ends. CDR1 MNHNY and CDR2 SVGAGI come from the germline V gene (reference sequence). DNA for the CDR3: TGTGCCAGCGGGCCCCGATCCTACGAGCAGTACTTC. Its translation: CASGPRSYEQYF.

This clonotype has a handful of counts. CDR3 amino acids: CSVLQGSNTEAFF. In DNA form, the CDR3 reads TGCAGCGTCTTACAGGGTTCGAACACTGAAGCTTTCTTT. V usage is TRBV29-1 and J usage is TRBJ1-1; tentative D call: TRBD1 (6 bases). V was clipped by 6 bases and J by 1 base, with 12 bases between them. Germline V gene lookup returns CDR1 SQVTM and CDR2 ANQGSEA. The CDR3 loop spans 13 amino acids.

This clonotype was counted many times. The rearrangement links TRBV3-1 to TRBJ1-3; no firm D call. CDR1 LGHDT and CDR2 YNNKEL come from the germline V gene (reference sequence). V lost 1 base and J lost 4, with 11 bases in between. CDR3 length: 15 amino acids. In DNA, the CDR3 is TGTGCCAGCAGCCAAGGGGAGTTGGGAGGAAACACCATATATTTT. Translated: CASSQGELGGNTIYF.

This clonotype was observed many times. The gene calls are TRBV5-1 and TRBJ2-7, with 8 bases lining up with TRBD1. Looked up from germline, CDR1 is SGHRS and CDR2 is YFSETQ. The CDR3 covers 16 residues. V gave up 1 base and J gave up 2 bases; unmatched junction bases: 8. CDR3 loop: CASSLYRGKPPYEQYF. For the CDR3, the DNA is TGCGCCAGCAGCTTGTACAGGGGGAAGCCCCCCTACGAGCAGTACTTC.

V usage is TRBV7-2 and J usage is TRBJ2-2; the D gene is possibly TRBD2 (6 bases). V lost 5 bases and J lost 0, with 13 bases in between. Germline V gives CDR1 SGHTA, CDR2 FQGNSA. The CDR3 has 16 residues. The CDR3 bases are TGTGCCAGCAGCCCCGGGGGAAACGCGAACACCGGGGAGCTGTTTTTT. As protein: CASSPGGNANTGELFF. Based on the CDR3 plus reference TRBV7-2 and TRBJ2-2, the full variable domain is GAGVSQSPSNKVTEKGKDVELRCDPISGHTALYWYRQSLGQGLEFLIYFQGNSAPDKSGLPSDRFSAERTGGSVSTLTIQRTQQEDSAVYLCASSPGGNANTGELFFGEGSRLTVL.

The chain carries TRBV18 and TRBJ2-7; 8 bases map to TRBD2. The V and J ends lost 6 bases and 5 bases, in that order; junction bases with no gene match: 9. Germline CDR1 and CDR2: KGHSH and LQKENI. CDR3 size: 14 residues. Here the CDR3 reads CASSHRAGADEQYF. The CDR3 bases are TGTGCCAGCTCCCATCGAGCGGGAGCGGACGAGCAGTACTTC.

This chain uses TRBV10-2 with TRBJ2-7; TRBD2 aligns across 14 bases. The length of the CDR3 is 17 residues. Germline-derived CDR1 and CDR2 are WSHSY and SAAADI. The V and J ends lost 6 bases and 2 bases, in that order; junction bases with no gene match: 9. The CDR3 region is CASSQTSGRVGAYEQYF. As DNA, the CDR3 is TGCGCCAGCAGCCAGACTAGCGGGAGGGTGGGGGCCTACGAGCAGTACTTC.